The present T cell receptor beta chain was sequenced within a study of T cells after posttransplantation cyclophosphamide. Study findings and constraints: Skin or GI-infiltrating T cells shared few TRB sequences with blood. TRB clonality was highly associated with recipient CMV seropositivity and reactivation.

Cells defined as naive were viable CD3+CD4+ or CD3+CD8+ and CCR7+CD45RA+CD45RO-CD95-CD27+CD28+. TCRdb keeps only in-frame clones here, not all; method: immunoSEQ multiplex PCR. The table has about 3,800 clones, 95% seen once; the top ten hold over 0.55%. Germline V CDR1 and CDR2: MNHEY, SMNVEV (reference sequence). The CDR3 runs 14 residues. Note on this clone: Its antigen remains unidentified.

The receptor's source is a man aged 50 to 59. The chain uses TRBV27 and TRBJ1-3; D is unresolved. TRBJ2-2 explains the end of the DNA better; the J call may be wrong. Source material: naive CD4+ T cells sorted from PBMCs. The CDR3 DNA sequence: TGTGCCAGCAGGGCAGCCTCGAACACCGGGGAGCTGTTTTTT. Translating gives CASRAASNTGELFF.